Only a few counts were recorded for the clone carrying this T cell receptor (beta chain). The same CDR3 is also encoded by other DNA sequences in this sample. The record originates from a study of beta chain features in type 1 diabetes. Across the study: Examination of sorted cells across all samples involved about 100,000,000 cells.

A single heparinised blood sample, averaging around 120 mL, was obtained per donor. The CDR3 consists of 16 residues. V gave up 0 bases and J gave up 2 bases, with 12 bases separating them. Germline V CDR1 and CDR2: SGDLS, YYNGEE. Expressed TCRB transcripts were sequenced, since all the RNA that had been isolated was reverse transcribed. Naive, central memory and regulatory T cell samples came to a mean of about 4 million reads. Repertoires were generated with immunoSEQ multiplex PCR, while TCRdb's copy carries only in-frame clones and drops some. The sample carries 360,000 or so clones, roughly 21% recorded once.

The clonotype was recovered from a woman aged 18-35 years in good health. Sequenced sample: naive CD4+ T cells from blood. The chain couples TRBV9 to TRBJ2-1; D perhaps matches TRBD2 (6 bases). CDR3 nucleotides: TGTGCCAGCAGCGTAGCGGGACGGGGGACCTACAATGAGCAGTTCTTC. This encodes CASSVAGRGTYNEQFF.